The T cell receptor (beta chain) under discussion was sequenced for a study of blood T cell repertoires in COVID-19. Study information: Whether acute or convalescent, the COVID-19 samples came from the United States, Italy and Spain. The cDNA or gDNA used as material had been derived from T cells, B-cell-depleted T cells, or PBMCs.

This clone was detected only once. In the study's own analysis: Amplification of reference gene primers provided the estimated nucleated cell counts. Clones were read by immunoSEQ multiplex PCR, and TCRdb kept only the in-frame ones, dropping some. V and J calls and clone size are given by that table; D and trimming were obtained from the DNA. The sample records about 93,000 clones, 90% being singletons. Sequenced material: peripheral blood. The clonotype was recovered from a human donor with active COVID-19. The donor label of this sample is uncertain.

The DNA for the CDR3 is TGTGCCAGTAGTACCACCCCCGACACTCAGCCCCAGCATTTT. The encoded protein is CASSTTPDTQPQHF. The V gene is TRBV19, the J gene TRBJ1-5; the D is unclear. V was trimmed by 4 bases and J by 6 bases, leaving 13 bases between them. CDR1 is LNHDA and CDR2 is SQIVND in the germline V gene (reference sequence). CDR3 size: 14 residues.